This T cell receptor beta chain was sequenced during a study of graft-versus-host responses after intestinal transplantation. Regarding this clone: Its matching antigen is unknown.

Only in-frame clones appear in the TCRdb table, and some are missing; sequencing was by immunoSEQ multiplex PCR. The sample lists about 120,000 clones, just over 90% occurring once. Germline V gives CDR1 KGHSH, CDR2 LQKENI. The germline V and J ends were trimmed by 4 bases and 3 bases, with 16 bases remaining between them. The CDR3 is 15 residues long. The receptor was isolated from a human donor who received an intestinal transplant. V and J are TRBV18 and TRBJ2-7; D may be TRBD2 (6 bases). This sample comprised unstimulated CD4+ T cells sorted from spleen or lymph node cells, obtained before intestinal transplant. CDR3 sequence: CASSRSYGTLYEQYF. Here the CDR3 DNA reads TGTGCCAGCTCACGGTCGTATGGGACTCTCTACGAGCAGTACTTC.